Presented here are 6 T cell receptor beta chains from one specimen sequenced in a study of T cell clones after liver transplantation. The repertoire was sequenced with immunoSEQ multiplex PCR; TCRdb's copy has only in-frame clones and lacks some. Of under 55,000 clones listed, 70% to 90% are singletons. This sample comprised CD4+ T cells from blood, obtained 24 months after liver transplant. The receptors originated from a human patient who received a liver transplant. Some of these T cells may belong to the graft donor.

The chain joins TRBV11-2 to TRBJ1-5; tentative D call: TRBD1 (6 bases). CDR1 is SGHAT, CDR2 FQNNGV, per germline. With 5 bases removed from V and 1 base from J, the gap between germline ends came to 15 bases. The CDR3 length is 16 residues. The CDR3 coding sequence is TGTGCCAGCAGCCCCAATAGAGGACAGAGCAATCAGCCCCAGCATTTT. Translation gives CASSPNRGQSNQPQHF.

The V and J genes are TRBV5-1 and TRBJ2-6, with 9 positions matching TRBD1. There are 19 residues in the CDR3. The ends lost 1 base at V and 0 bases at J; junction bases unmatched: 8. Germline values: CDR1 SGHRS, CDR2 YFSETQ. The CDR3 loop is CASSLTVRQGGSGANVLTF. For the CDR3, the DNA is TGCGCCAGCAGCTTGACTGTAAGACAGGGGGGCTCTGGGGCCAACGTCCTGACTTTC.

V and J are TRBV28 and TRBJ2-5, with no clear D. The length of the CDR3 is 14 residues. CDR1 and CDR2 (germline): MDHEN, SYDVKM. V shed 8 bases and J shed 1 base, with 14 bases lying between them. The CDR3 loop is CASGLFSPQETQYF. The CDR3 region has the DNA TGTGCCAGCGGCCTTTTTTCGCCCCAAGAGACCCAGTACTTC.

The J gene is TRBJ1-6, the V gene TRBV6-6, with D possibly being TRBD1 (6 bases). V shed 5 bases and J shed 0 bases, with 11 bases lying between them. The CDR3 has 16 amino acids. Per germline, CDR1 MNHNY and CDR2 SVGAGI (reference sequence). CDR3 residues: CASSPGQRSYNSPLHF. The CDR3 coding sequence is TGTGCCAGCAGTCCGGGACAACGCTCCTATAATTCACCCCTCCACTTT.

This sequence joins TRBV7-2 and TRBJ2-7, with D maybe TRBD1 (6 bases). The CDR3 spans 13 residues. Germline CDR1 is SGHTA and CDR2 is FQGNSA. Trimming cost V 0 bases and J 3 bases, with 6 bases left between them. CDR3 region: CASSLAGGYEQYF. The CDR3 DNA reads TGTGCCAGCAGCTTAGCAGGGGGCTACGAGCAGTACTTC.

The rearrangement uses TRBV6-5 and TRBJ2-2, with D perhaps TRBD2 (6 bases). CDR1 and CDR2 from the germline V gene are MNHEY and SVGAGI. The CDR3 contains 13 residues. V was trimmed by 10 bases and J by 2 bases, leaving 11 bases between them. CDR3 amino acids: CATTRGNTGELFF. In nucleotides, the CDR3 is TGTGCCACGACGCGGGGTAACACCGGGGAGCTGTTTTTT.